These 27 T cell receptor beta chains came from one sample sequenced in a study of long-term antiretroviral therapy in people with HIV (dated by TCRdb to the early 2020s). The immunoSEQ hsTCRB v3.0 assay was used at survey level resolution for TRB variable region sequencing. Imported from immuneACCESS, the table was reduced by TCRdb to in-frame sequences with V and J called. These copies leave out some clones; in studies compared against another copy, an unresolved V gene accounts for under half, and the cause of the remainder is not known. The sample yields about 22,000 clones; less than 80% were counted once. In total, the top ten clones hold roughly a tenth of the sample. The starting material was unsorted PBMCs, obtained 4.1 years after starting antiretroviral therapy. These receptors all stem from a woman aged 40-49 years with HIV.

The rearrangement links TRBV18 to TRBJ2-7, with TRBD1 matching over 9 bases. With 3 bases clipped from V and 4 bases from J, the junction kept 10 bases outside the gene matches. Germline lookup yields CDR1 KGHSH and CDR2 LQKENI. The CDR3 consists of 16 residues. The chain's CDR3 is CASSPGDGTGSYEQYF. The CDR3 DNA reads TGTGCCAGCTCACCGGGAGACGGGACAGGGTCATACGAGCAGTACTTC.

The rearrangement uses TRBV11-3 and TRBJ2-1; maybe TRBD1 (8 bases). Trimming shortened V by 3 bases and J by 8 bases, and 17 bases separated the two germline ends. Germline values: CDR1 SGHNT, CDR2 YENEEA. The CDR3 runs to 15 residues. This CDR3 reads CASSFTTGGGDEQFF. DNA of the CDR3: TGTGCCAGCAGCTTTACCACAGGGGGAGGGGATGAGCAGTTCTTC.

Note on this clone: An end of the junction does not agree with germline; a read error may underlie this. The gene calls are TRBV5-1 and TRBJ2-7, with a weak D call TRBD1 (5 bases). The CDR3 has 11 residues. Germline loops: CDR1 SGHRS, CDR2 YFSETQ. The CDR3, as DNA: TGCGCCAGCAGCCAAGACAGAACGCTGCACTTC. Its translation is CASSQDRTLHF.

V and J are TRBV13 and TRBJ2-1; the D is unclear. CDR1 PRHDT and CDR2 FYEKMQ come from the germline V gene (reference sequence). V was pared by 2 bases and J by 6 bases, with 11 bases between. This CDR3 comprises 14 residues. CDR3 DNA sequence: TGTGCCAGCAGCTTAATCCTCCTTAGCAATGAGCAGTTCTTC. Protein: CASSLILLSNEQFF.

This clone was detected a few times. The CDR3 loop reads CASSYGFERYTF. CDR3 nucleotide sequence: TGTGCCAGTAGCTATGGATTCGAGCGCTACACCTTC. The chain recombines TRBV19 with TRBJ1-2; no clear D gene. In germline, CDR1 is LNHDA, CDR2 SQIVND (reference sequence). The ends were cut back, 6 bases at V and 9 bases at J, with 14 bases in the middle. This CDR3 region has 12 residues. Based on the CDR3 plus reference TRBV19 and TRBJ1-2, the full variable domain is DGGITQSPKYLFRKEGQNVTLSCEQNLNHDAMYWYRQDPGQGLRLIYYSQIVNDFQKGDIAEGYSVSREKKESFPLTVTSAQKNPTAFYLCASSYGFERYTFGSGTRLTVV.

The J gene is TRBJ1-1, the V gene TRBV21-1. TRBV21-1 is given as a pseudogene. The CDR3 consists of 15 residues. The CDR3 bases are TGTGCCAGCAGCAAAGGAAGGAGTCAGAACACTGAAGCTTTCTTT. As protein: CASSKGRSQNTEAFF.

This sequence joins TRBV4-2 and TRBJ2-2, with 7 bases identical to TRBD2. Per germline, CDR1 LGHNA and CDR2 YNFKEQ. Trimming took 0 bases from V and 7 from J; bases not matched to a gene: 11. The CDR3 extends over 17 amino acids. In DNA, the CDR3 is TGTGCCAGCAGCCAAGATTTGATGAGGGAGGGCGGCGGGGAGCTGTTTTTT. Its protein is CASSQDLMREGGGELFF.

V is TRBV6-1 and J is TRBJ2-4; D is ambiguous. V was trimmed by 6 bases and J by 2 bases, leaving 11 bases between them. The CDR3 is 14 residues long. Per germline, CDR1 MNHNS and CDR2 SASEGT. CDR3 residues: CASRGRTTKNIQYF. DNA for the CDR3: TGTGCCAGCAGGGGCCGGACGACCAAAAACATTCAGTACTTC.

The chain links TRBV9 to TRBJ2-4; TRBD2 matches at 12 bases. Germline CDR1 and CDR2: SGDLS and YYNGEE. J gave up 8 bases and V 3 bases, and 9 bases lay outside the gene matches. The CDR3 contains 16 residues. CDR3 amino acids: CASSAGLAGQTHIQYF. In nucleotides, the CDR3 is TGTGCCAGCAGCGCCGGACTAGCGGGACAAACACACATTCAGTACTTC. The complete variable domain, with remaining parts taken from reference TRBV9 and TRBJ2-4, reads DSGVTQTPKHLITATGQRVTLRCSPRSGDLSVYWYQQSLDQGLQFLIQYYNGEERAKGNILERFSAQQFPDLHSELNLSSLELGDSALYFCASSAGLAGQTHIQYFGAGTRLSVL.

The chain joins TRBV29-1 to TRBJ2-7; no reliable D call. V gave up 6 bases and J gave up 2 bases, with 11 bases separating them. Germline loops: CDR1 SQVTM, CDR2 ANQGSEA. There are 12 residues in the CDR3. Here the CDR3 DNA reads TGCAGCGTCCACAGTGGAGCCTACGAGCAGTACTTC. It translates to CSVHSGAYEQYF.

V and J are TRBV5-1 and TRBJ2-1, with TRBD2 as a possible D gene (7 bases). The CDR3 consists of 16 residues. Trimming removed 2 bases at V and 8 bases at J, with 20 bases between. The germline CDR1 and CDR2 sequences are SGHRS and YFSETQ. The CDR3 bases are TGCGCCAGCAGCTTCGGAGCGGGGAGGGGGTCCCATGAGCAGTTCTTC. Protein: CASSFGAGRGSHEQFF.

J is TRBJ2-2 and V is TRBV10-2, with D maybe TRBD2 (5 bases). Germline values: CDR1 WSHSY, CDR2 SAAADI. V lost 5 bases to trimming and J lost 4 bases, with 17 bases between them. The CDR3 has 16 residues. The CDR3 protein is CASSLLVGRGTGELFF. CDR3 nucleotide sequence: TGCGCCAGCAGTCTTCTAGTGGGTCGGGGCACCGGGGAGCTGTTTTTT.

This clone was seen just once. This rearrangement joins TRBV6-1 to TRBJ1-2; D perhaps matches TRBD1 (6 bases). The V gene's germline CDR1 is MNHNS and CDR2 SASEGT. The CDR3 covers 13 residues. Trimming cost V 4 bases and J 4 bases, with 10 bases left between them. The CDR3 is CASSVGGGYGYTF. CDR3 coding DNA: TGTGCCAGCAGTGTAGGGGGGGGCTATGGCTACACCTTC.

The chain combines TRBV15 with TRBJ1-1; 7 bases agree with TRBD1. The CDR3 has 16 amino acids. V was pared by 0 bases and J by 1 base, with 5 bases of the junction left unmatched. CDR1 is LNHNV and CDR2 is YYDKDF in the germline V gene (reference sequence). This CDR3 reads CATSRDRGQRNTEAFF. CDR3 nucleotides: TGTGCCACCAGCAGAGATCGGGGACAGCGGAACACTGAAGCTTTCTTT.

This chain joins TRBV7-9 and TRBJ1-3; perhaps TRBD1 as D (6 bases). CDR3 length equals 16 residues. The germline V gene has CDR1 SEHNR and CDR2 FQNEAQ (reference sequence). Trimming took 3 bases from V and 4 from J, leaving 16 bases between them. CDR3 bases: TGTGCCAGCAGCTTGTTCTCCGGGACACTGGGAAACACCATATATTTT. Translation: CASSLFSGTLGNTIYF.

The V gene is TRBV7-2, the J gene TRBJ2-1; D ambiguous. The CDR3 is 12 residues long. Looked up from germline, CDR1 is SGHTA and CDR2 is FQGNSA. V dropped 1 base and J dropped 5 bases, with 3 bases sitting between them. The CDR3 reads CASSLGHNEQFF. CDR3 nucleotide sequence: TGTGCCAGCAGCTTAGGGCACAATGAGCAGTTCTTC.

CDR3 nucleotides: TGTGCCAGCAGCTTGGCCTCGGGCCAGGGGTGGAGTTCGACAAACTATGGCTACACCTTC. Amino acid sequence: CASSLASGQGWSSTNYGYTF. The chain has TRBV5-5 and TRBJ1-2; TRBD1 is a possible D gene (6 bases). V was shortened by 0 bases and J by 2 bases, with 26 bases between the two germline ends. Germline CDR1 SGHKS, CDR2 YYEKEE (reference sequence). The CDR3 is 20 amino acids.

This clone was seen a handful of times. The chain links TRBV6-1 to TRBJ1-5, with D perhaps matching TRBD1 (5 bases). Germline-derived CDR1 and CDR2 are MNHNS and SASEGT. V gave up 1 base and J gave up 11 bases, with 21 bases separating them. This CDR3 contains 16 residues. The CDR3 nucleotides read TGTGCCAGCAGTGAAGAATGGGGGTTACTACCATCAGCCCAGCATTTT. Residues: CASSEEWGLLPSAQHF.

In its sample, this clone was seen once. The chain couples TRBV4-3 to TRBJ1-1, with TRBD1 matching over 8 bases. Germline lookup yields CDR1 LGHNA and CDR2 YSLEER. Trimming at V came to 1 base and at J to 1 base, leaving 2 bases not matched to a gene. This CDR3 spans 15 amino acids. The CDR3 reads CASSQGGQANTEAFF. In DNA form, the CDR3 reads TGCGCCAGCAGCCAAGGGGGACAGGCGAACACTGAAGCTTTCTTT.

This chain joins TRBV7-9 and TRBJ2-7; 8 bases map to TRBD1. Germline CDR1 SEHNR, CDR2 FQNEAQ (reference sequence). With V trimmed by 5 bases and J by 1 base, 10 bases remained unmatched. This CDR3 comprises 16 residues. The CDR3 protein is CASSALPGTGSYEQYF. The CDR3 nucleotides read TGTGCCAGCAGCGCGCTTCCCGGGACAGGTTCCTACGAGCAGTACTTC.

J is TRBJ1-1 and V is TRBV5-1, with D uncertain. The germline V gene has CDR1 SGHRS and CDR2 YFSETQ. This CDR3 contains 15 residues. V lost 0 bases, J lost 4 bases, and 13 bases lay in between. CDR3 region: CASSLDIQFPTEAFF. The CDR3 bases are TGCGCCAGCAGCTTGGACATACAATTTCCCACTGAAGCTTTCTTT.

The chain uses TRBV19 and TRBJ1-4; a weak D match, TRBD1 (5 bases). Trimming left V 5 bases short and J 10 bases short, with 17 bases between. In germline, CDR1 is LNHDA, CDR2 SQIVND (reference sequence). This CDR3 has 14 amino acids. CDR3 DNA sequence: TGTGCCAGTAGTGTCCTTACCAGGGAGGCAAAACTGTTTTTT. Translated, it gives CASSVLTREAKLFF.

The gene calls are TRBV28 and TRBJ1-2, with TRBD1 matching over 9 bases. Trimming at V came to 6 bases and at J to 2 bases, leaving 7 bases not matched to a gene. The CDR3 spans 15 residues. Per the germline V gene, CDR1 is MDHEN and CDR2 is SYDVKM. The chain's CDR3 is CASREPGQGNYGYTF. The CDR3 DNA sequence: TGTGCCAGCAGAGAACCGGGACAGGGCAACTATGGCTACACCTTC.

V usage is TRBV29-1 and J usage is TRBJ2-7; 9 bases agree with TRBD2. The J segment lost 4 bases and the V segment lost 1 base, leaving 8 bases of the junction unmatched. CDR1 SQVTM and CDR2 ANQGSEA come from the germline V gene. CDR3 length: 15 amino acids. In DNA, the CDR3 is TGCAGCGTTGAAGGTATTAGCGGGAGTGAGTACGAGCAGTACTTC. This encodes CSVEGISGSEYEQYF.

CDR3 amino acids: CASSPRRSAYAGYGYTF. CDR3 nucleotides: TGTGCCAGCAGCCCCAGACGGAGCGCGTACGCAGGGTATGGCTACACCTTC. The genes are TRBV14 and TRBJ1-2; a possible D gene is TRBD1 (5 bases). Germline CDR1 and CDR2: SGHDN and FVKESK. Trimming removed 4 bases at V and 5 bases at J, with 23 bases between. This CDR3 contains 17 residues.

CDR3 region: CASSVGQGRTDTQYF. In nucleotides, the CDR3 is TGTGCCAGCAGCGTCGGACAGGGGCGGACGGATACGCAGTATTTT. This chain connects TRBV5-8 to TRBJ2-3; 9 bases are shared with TRBD1. Germline values: CDR1 SGHTS, CDR2 YDEGEE. This CDR3 is built from 15 residues. After removal of 4 bases from V and 6 bases from J, the junction contained 9 bases not matched to a gene.

The gene calls are TRBV19 and TRBJ2-7, with a tentative D call TRBD2 (5 bases). The CDR3 extends over 14 amino acids. Germline V gene sequence: CDR1 LNHDA, CDR2 SQIVND (reference sequence). Trimming took 6 bases from V and 3 from J, leaving 15 bases between them. The CDR3 nucleotides read TGTGCCAGTAGCCCAGGACTCAACTACTACGAGCAGTACTTC. It translates to CASSPGLNYYEQYF.